The following is a T cell receptor (beta chain) sequence with its context. Original methodology: By means of reference gene primer amplification, nucleated cell counts were estimated. Sequencing used immunoSEQ multiplex PCR; TCRdb keeps in-frame clones, though not all of them. V and J calls and clone size are as listed in that table; D and trimming were resolved from the DNA. The table has 130,000 or so clones, about 83% seen once. The source of the sample is a study of blood T cell repertoires in COVID-19. Study background: From the United States, Italy and Spain came samples of acute and convalescent COVID-19. T cells, B-cell-depleted T cells, or PBMCs supplied cDNA or gDNA.

The source material was peripheral blood. This receptor was taken from a man at least 80 years old with active or convalescent COVID-19.

The CDR3 is CASSRDRARGGYGYTF. The CDR3 DNA is TGTGCCAGCAGCCGTGACAGGGCTCGCGGTGGGTATGGCTACACCTTC. This chain links TRBV13 with TRBJ1-2; 7 bases match TRBD1. The length of the CDR3 is 16 residues. Germline V gives CDR1 PRHDT, CDR2 FYEKMQ (reference sequence). Losses at the gene ends were 5 bases for V and 5 bases for J; bases not matched to a gene: 14.